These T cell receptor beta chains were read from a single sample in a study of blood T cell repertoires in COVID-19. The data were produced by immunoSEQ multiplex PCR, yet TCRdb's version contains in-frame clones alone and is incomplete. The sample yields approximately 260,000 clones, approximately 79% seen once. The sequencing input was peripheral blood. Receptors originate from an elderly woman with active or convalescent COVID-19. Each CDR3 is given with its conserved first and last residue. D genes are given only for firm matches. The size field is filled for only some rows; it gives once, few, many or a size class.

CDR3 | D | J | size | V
CASTQTTLAGGSTDTQYF | TRBD2 | TRBJ2-3 | NA | TRBV3-1/TRBV3-2
CASSPRDSVSETQYF | NA | TRBJ2-5 | NA | TRBV5-1
CASSPGTGGYTF | TRBD1 | TRBJ1-2 | NA | TRBV5-6
CASSRENPDTEAFF | NA | TRBJ1-1 | NA | TRBV5-1
CASSSRGGNSNQPQHF | NA | TRBJ1-5 | NA | TRBV3-1/TRBV3-2
CASSPSVLAGGTDTQYF | TRBD2 | TRBJ2-3 | once | TRBV4-2
CASSAGQGARETQYF | TRBD1 | TRBJ2-5 | NA | TRBV7-2
CASSLSGTSGRRNEQFF | TRBD2 | TRBJ2-1 | NA | TRBV27
CASSLDRGRTEAFF | NA | TRBJ1-1 | NA | TRBV7-8
CASSLSGTGVSEAFF | TRBD1 | TRBJ1-1 | NA | TRBV28
CASSSTPGQVFLDGYEQYF | TRBD1 | TRBJ2-7 | NA | TRBV5-1
CASSDGTGGTGELFF | TRBD1 | TRBJ2-2 | NA | TRBV6-6
CASSLDRGYGYTF | TRBD1 | TRBJ1-2 | once | TRBV27
CASSSEGYNEQFF | NA | TRBJ2-1 | NA | TRBV27
CASSQVEGDTQYF | NA | TRBJ2-3 | NA | TRBV3-1/TRBV3-2
CASSVDPGGLRETQYF | NA | TRBJ2-5 | NA | TRBV9
CASSQYDPGSNTEAFF | NA | TRBJ1-1 | NA | TRBV4-1
CASSRGRAGEKLFF | NA | TRBJ1-4 | NA | TRBV7-2
CASSSTGVNTEAFF | TRBD1 | TRBJ1-1 | many | TRBV7-2
CATSGRTSTDTQYF | NA | TRBJ2-3 | NA | TRBV24-1
CSVEEGPDPDTQYF | NA | TRBJ2-3 | NA | TRBV29-1
CASSLFNSGANVLTF | NA | TRBJ2-6 | NA | TRBV7-2
CASSLVGNHQTGSTEAFF | NA | TRBJ1-1 | NA | TRBV5-1
CASRLAGVPYNEQFF | TRBD2 | TRBJ2-1 | NA | TRBV6-5
CASRETGLNQPQHF | TRBD1 | TRBJ1-5 | NA | TRBV2
CAWSVSSGSYEQFF | TRBD2 | TRBJ2-1 | NA | TRBV30
CASSPTRLADTDTQYF | TRBD2 | TRBJ2-3 | NA | TRBV19
CASSTGWGSSYNSPLHF | NA | TRBJ1-6 | NA | TRBV5-1
CASRTGLADLNEQFF | TRBD2 | TRBJ2-1 | NA | TRBV27
CASSLNTARYGYTF | NA | TRBJ1-2 | once | TRBV7-2
CASSKSGQGSRQPQHF | TRBD1 | TRBJ1-5 | NA | TRBV19
CASSPGTGNQPQHF | NA | TRBJ1-5 | NA | TRBV2
CASSHRASGGYNEQFF | TRBD2 | TRBJ2-1 | once | TRBV19
CASSILAGGSDTQYF | TRBD2 | TRBJ2-3 | NA | TRBV19
CASSQIINRGNLYEQYF | TRBD1 | TRBJ2-7 | few | TRBV7-8
CAWSVRLLNTEAFF | NA | TRBJ1-1 | NA | TRBV30
CASSLSRGRNSPLHF | NA | TRBJ1-6 | NA | TRBV7-6
CAISETTGSGELFF | NA | TRBJ2-2 | NA | TRBV10-3
CASIRRAAYPGELFF | NA | TRBJ2-2 | NA | TRBV2
CASSPTGDVPREQFF | TRBD1 | TRBJ2-1 | NA | TRBV5-1
CASSLGLGWEPQHF | NA | TRBJ1-5 | few | TRBV28
CASRTDRELVGETQYF | TRBD1 | TRBJ2-5 | NA | TRBV28
CATSEYRNPTSTDTQYF | NA | TRBJ2-3 | NA | TRBV24-1
CASSPYPPTGAVHF | TRBD1 | TRBJ2-4 | NA | TRBV27
CASNPQGAPSTGELFF | TRBD1 | TRBJ2-2 | NA | TRBV5-1
CASNIQGAGYGYTF | TRBD1 | TRBJ1-2 | NA | TRBV5-4
CATSGKEDRGQRGYTF | TRBD1 | TRBJ1-2 | NA | TRBV24-1
CSVGQGSTEAFF | NA | TRBJ1-1 | NA | TRBV29-1
CASSADRQQFF | NA | TRBJ2-1 | NA | TRBV2
CASSYSLSSGNTIYF | NA | TRBJ1-3 | NA | TRBV6-5
CACRAGGYTGELFF | TRBD2 | TRBJ2-2 | few | TRBV30
CASSLIGGRQETQYF | NA | TRBJ2-5 | NA | TRBV5-1
CASSNTGTIPSPLHF | NA | TRBJ1-6 | NA | TRBV7-2
CASSPQEGNQPQHF | NA | TRBJ1-5 | few | TRBV5-1